The 19 T cell receptor beta chains below were found in one sample sequenced in a study of T-cell reconstitution after alpha-beta-depleted transplantation in children (dated by TCRdb to the mid-2010s). Library preparation was by PCR. Sequencing used an Illumina HiSeq 2500. Molecular barcoding was employed in the preparation of TCR libraries, with unique molecular identifiers being used to normalize TCRbeta repertoire quantification. The public reads were reanalyzed by TCRdb: fastp trimming at Q25, MiXCR alignment, in-frame beta chains only. Rows matching on CDR3 protein sequence are summarized as one entry with the most common DNA and genes. The sample profile shows some 400,000 distinct CDR3 sequences; approximately 20% of them were found once. The ten largest clones represent approximately 3.9% of the sample. The source was PBMCs from the stem cell graft donor, collected from the stem cell graft. Receptors were obtained from a human donor who donated a stem cell graft to a child with acute myeloid leukemia.

This clonotype was seen more than once but under ten times. This chain uses TRBV7-9 with TRBJ2-7; D is unclear. The CDR3 is 12 residues long. Germline assignment: CDR1 SEHNR and CDR2 FQNEAQ (reference sequence). Trimming took 1 base from V and 7 from J, leaving 8 bases between them. CDR3 in amino acids: CASSLGLMEQYF. The CDR3 DNA sequence: TGTGCCAGCAGCTTAGGTCTGATGGAGCAGTACTTC.

V usage is TRBV9 and J usage is TRBJ2-7; D is undetermined. The CDR3 is 15 amino acids. The germline gives CDR1 SGDLS, CDR2 YYNGEE. Trimming pared 0 bases from V and 0 bases from J, leaving 10 bases between. As DNA, the CDR3 is TGTGCCAGCAGCGTAGAAGGCAGAAGCTCCTACGAGCAGTACTTC. It is translated as CASSVEGRSSYEQYF.

This chain joins TRBV7-3 and TRBJ2-7; D is uncertain. V was clipped by 5 bases and J by 0 bases, with 14 bases between them. Germline CDR1 SGHTA, CDR2 FQGTGA. This CDR3 spans 15 amino acids. As DNA, the CDR3 is TGTGCCAGCAGCAGAGAAGGGAACCCCTCCTACGAGCAGTACTTC. This sequence encodes CASSREGNPSYEQYF. Filled out from reference TRBV7-3 and TRBJ2-7, the complete variable domain reads GAGVSQTPSNKVTEKGKYVELRCDPISGHTALYWYRQSLGQGPEFLIYFQGTGAADDSGLPNDRFFAVRPEGSVSTLKIQRTERGDSAVYLCASSREGNPSYEQYFGPGTRLTVT.

This clonotype came up many times. J is TRBJ1-4 and V is TRBV29-1; D gene unclear. Germline values: CDR1 SQVTM, CDR2 ANQGSEA. CDR3 length equals 13 residues. Between the trimmed V and J ends, which lost 4 bases and 3 bases, there was a span of 9 bases. CDR3 protein: CSVGGIANEKLFF. CDR3 DNA: TGCAGCGTTGGGGGAATAGCTAATGAAAAACTGTTTTTT.

This sequence joins TRBV5-1 and TRBJ2-7; D may be TRBD2 (6 bases). The CDR3 is 16 amino acids. CDR1 and CDR2 (germline): SGHRS, YFSETQ. V was clipped by 0 bases and J by 3 bases, with 16 bases between them. The DNA for the CDR3 is TGCGCCAGCAGCTTGGTCGCCCCGGCGGGAAACTACGAGCAGTACTTC. Protein product: CASSLVAPAGNYEQYF.

This clonotype was detected ten times or more. The rearrangement links TRBV29-1 to TRBJ2-5; possible D gene TRBD1, 6 bases. V lost 8 bases, J lost 0 bases, and 10 bases lay in between. From germline, CDR1 is SQVTM and CDR2 ANQGSEA. CDR3 length: 12 residues. CDR3 loop: CSLRDNQETQYF. The CDR3 DNA is TGCAGCTTAAGGGACAACCAAGAGACCCAGTACTTC.

In its sample, this clonotype was seen a few times. The V call is TRBV6-5, the J call TRBJ2-2, with 10 bases fitting TRBD1. The CDR3 contains 14 residues. Trimming cost V 4 bases and J 6 bases; bases outside gene matches: 2. Germline V gene data show CDR1 as MNHEY and CDR2 as SVGAGI. The DNA for the CDR3 is TGTGCCAGCAGTTTCGACAGGGGGCCCGGGGAGCTGTTTTTT. It is translated as CASSFDRGPGELFF.

This clonotype was observed a handful of times. The chain links TRBV7-9 to TRBJ2-7; D perhaps matches TRBD1 (6 bases). Trimming cost V 6 bases and J 1 base, with 16 bases left between them. Germline-derived CDR1 and CDR2 are SEHNR and FQNEAQ (reference sequence). The CDR3 is 15 residues long. CDR3 bases: TGTGCCAGCAGAGAAGACAGGCCTCATTCCTACGAGCAGTACTTC. It encodes CASREDRPHSYEQYF.

This sequence joins TRBV18 and TRBJ2-7; maybe TRBD1 (6 bases). Per the germline V gene, CDR1 is KGHSH and CDR2 is LQKENI. This CDR3 comprises 14 residues. Trimming stripped 4 bases from V and 4 bases from J, with 14 bases between. The CDR3 region is CASSQAAGEYEQYF. DNA of the CDR3: TGTGCCAGCTCACAAGCGGCAGGGGAATACGAGCAGTACTTC.

CDR3 sequence reads: CASSGRTGRAYEQYF. In DNA, the CDR3 is TGTGCCAGCAGTGGACGGACAGGGAGAGCCTACGAGCAGTACTTC. The genes are TRBV28 and TRBJ2-7; 8 nucleotides match TRBD1. V shed 5 bases and J 2 bases; nucleotides not matched to a gene: 8. CDR3 size: 15 residues. Germline assignment: CDR1 MDHEN and CDR2 SYDVKM.

The V gene is TRBV12-3 or TRBV12-4, the J gene TRBJ1-2; D gene unclear. This CDR3 contains 13 residues. Trimming removed 3 bases from V and 2 bases from J, with 7 bases in between. The CDR3 DNA sequence: TGTGCCAGCAGTTTTTTAGAAAACTATGGCTACACCTTC. This translates into CASSFLENYGYTF.

This clonotype appeared many times. This chain links TRBV10-3 with TRBJ1-5; TRBD1 agrees at 7 bases. V gave up 11 bases and J gave up 2 bases; unmatched junction bases: 9. Germline lookup yields CDR1 ENHRY and CDR2 SYGVKD. This CDR3 region has 14 residues. The chain's CDR3 is CASRGGSGNQPQHF. For the CDR3, the DNA is TGTGCCTCCCGAGGGGGCTCGGGCAATCAGCCCCAGCATTTT.

This clonotype has just a few counts. The chain recombines TRBV7-9 with TRBJ2-7; the D is unclear. The ends were cut back, 2 bases at V and 2 bases at J, with 10 bases in the middle. The CDR3 consists of 14 residues. In germline, CDR1 is SEHNR, CDR2 FQNEAQ (reference sequence). Here the CDR3 reads CASSLTGRTYEQYF. The CDR3 DNA is TGTGCCAGCAGCTTAACTGGGCGCACCTACGAGCAGTACTTC.

This clonotype was picked up a small number of times. The chain uses TRBV4-1 and TRBJ2-3; 10 positions match TRBD2. Losses at the gene ends were 0 bases for V and 1 base for J; bases not matched to a gene: 1. The CDR3 contains 16 residues. Germline V gene sequence: CDR1 MGHRA, CDR2 YSYEKL. CDR3 protein: CASSQDGTSGTDTQYF. In DNA, the CDR3 is TGCGCCAGCAGCCAAGACGGGACTAGCGGCACAGATACGCAGTATTTT.

This clonotype was picked up many times. The chain is built from TRBV20-1 and TRBJ2-7; D is undetermined. Germline V gene lookup returns CDR1 DFQATT and CDR2 SNEGSKA (reference sequence). V was clipped by 6 bases and J by 0 bases, with 12 bases between them. CDR3 length equals 13 residues. CDR3 sequence: CSAPRWPSYEQYF. The DNA for the CDR3 is TGCAGTGCCCCCCGGTGGCCCTCCTACGAGCAGTACTTC.

The chain has TRBV11-2 and TRBJ2-1; 9 bases match TRBD2. With V trimmed by 1 base and J by 8 bases, 6 bases remained unmatched. The CDR3 loop spans 15 amino acids. CDR1 SGHAT and CDR2 FQNNGV come from the germline V gene. CDR3 residues: CASSLGGRAADEQFF. Written as DNA, the CDR3 is TGTGCCAGCAGCTTAGGCGGGAGGGCCGCCGATGAGCAGTTCTTC. The whole variable domain, filled in from reference TRBV11-2 and TRBJ2-1, reads EAGVAQSPRYKIIEKRQSVAFWCNPISGHATLYWYQQILGQGPKLLIQFQNNGVVDDSQLPKDRFSAERLKGVDSTLKIQPAKLEDSAVYLCASSLGGRAADEQFFGPGTRLTVL.

This clonotype was found many times. CDR3 region: CASRKQGEGQPQHF. CDR3 coding DNA: TGTGCCAGCAGAAAACAGGGAGAAGGGCAGCCCCAGCATTTT. The chain links TRBV6-2 or TRBV6-3 to TRBJ1-5; D possibly corresponds to TRBD1 (6 bases). Trimming took 6 bases from V and 7 from J, leaving 16 bases between them. The CDR3 is 14 amino acids. CDR1 and CDR2 (germline): MNHEY, SVGEGT.

This clonotype was seen only a few times. The chain joins TRBV6-5 to TRBJ1-1, with TRBD1 identical over 7 bases. With V trimmed by 2 bases and J by 5 bases, 17 bases remained unmatched. This CDR3 comprises 18 residues. CDR1 is MNHEY and CDR2 is SVGAGI in the germline V gene. The CDR3 loop reads CASSYEEQGRSVDTEAFF. CDR3 sequence (DNA): TGTGCCAGCAGTTACGAGGAACAGGGGCGGTCGGTCGATACTGAAGCTTTCTTT.

This clonotype came up many times. The V call is TRBV6-1, the J call TRBJ2-3, with 10 bases that match TRBD1. J was trimmed by 3 bases and V by 0 bases; bases with no gene match: 3. CDR1 is MNHNS, CDR2 SASEGT, per germline. The CDR3 spans 16 residues. CDR3 nucleotides: TGTGCCAGCAGTGAAGCCGTGGGACAGGGGACAGATACGCAGTATTTT. As protein: CASSEAVGQGTDTQYF.